Listed here are 30 T cell receptor beta chains from one sample, sequenced in a study of read filtering for tumor transcriptome and immune sequencing. Molecular barcoded adaptors covering alpha/delta and beta/gamma chains were used on approximately 400 ng RNA. MiXCR, applied by TCRdb to the reads, yields one record per CDR3 protein. The sample has 40,000 or so distinct CDR3 sequences; about 14% are singletons. Material: a population of CD138-negative cells sorted from bone marrow. All receptors derive from a donor aged 40 or older with multiple myeloma.

The table lists this clonotype with many counts. The chain combines TRBV27 with TRBJ2-4, with D hard to call. CDR1 and CDR2 (germline): MNHEY, SMNVEV (reference sequence). The length of the CDR3 is 14 residues. The V end lost 3 bases, the J end lost 1 base, and 7 bases lay between the germline ends. In DNA, the CDR3 is TGTGCCAGCAGTTTTACCGGGGCCAAAAACATTCAGTACTTC. Its translation is CASSFTGAKNIQYF.

This clonotype came up many times. This chain connects TRBV29-1 to TRBJ2-5, with D possibly being TRBD1 (7 bases). The germline gives CDR1 SQVTM, CDR2 ANQGSEA. This CDR3 has 12 amino acids. The V and J ends lost 6 bases and 2 bases respectively, with 10 bases between them. CDR3: CSVGGQQETQYF. Here the CDR3 DNA reads TGCAGCGTCGGGGGACAGCAAGAGACCCAGTACTTC.

The V gene is TRBV7-2, the J gene TRBJ2-1, with a tentative D call TRBD2 (7 bases). V lost 7 bases and J 9 bases, leaving 28 bases between the germline ends. Germline V gives CDR1 SGHTA, CDR2 FQGNSA. The CDR3 spans 17 residues. The CDR3, as DNA: TGTGCCAGCAACCCGATGAATCTAGTGGGGGGGCTGGTTGAGCAGTTCTTC. Its translation is CASNPMNLVGGLVEQFF. Full variable domain (rest looked up from reference TRBV7-2 and TRBJ2-1): GAGVSQSPSNKVTEKGKDVELRCDPISGHTALYWYRQSLGQGLEFLIYFQGNSAPDKSGLPSDRFSAERTGGSVSTLTIQRTQQEDSAVYLCASNPMNLVGGLVEQFFGPGTRLTVL.

Of note for this clonotype: A much larger clonotype is one base distant, so this may be a read error. CDR3 coding DNA: TGTGCCAGCGGTTCACCGGGACAGGGCGTGTACGAGCAGTACTTC. Protein: CASGSPGQGVYEQYF. The V call is TRBV27, the J call TRBJ2-7, with TRBD1 identical over 9 bases. Trimming took 8 bases from V and 4 from J; bases not matched to a gene: 12. The length of the CDR3 is 15 residues. The germline CDR1 and CDR2 sequences are MNHEY and SMNVEV (reference sequence).

This clonotype was observed many times. The CDR3 DNA sequence: TGCAGTGCTGAAGGCCGGGACACCATCACAGATACGCAGTATTTT. Translating gives CSAEGRDTITDTQYF. V usage is TRBV20-1 and J usage is TRBJ2-3, with D perhaps TRBD1 (6 bases). The CDR3 contains 15 residues. The germline V gene has CDR1 DFQATT and CDR2 SNEGSKA (reference sequence). V lost 5 bases and J 2 bases, leaving 17 bases between the germline ends.

The chain joins TRBV7-3 to TRBJ2-2; D may match TRBD1 or TRBD2 (5 bases each). The CDR3 covers 13 residues. Per the germline V gene, CDR1 is SGHTA and CDR2 is FQGTGA. V was trimmed by 1 base and J by 6 bases, leaving 6 bases between them. Here the CDR3 reads CASSLMGAGELFF. The CDR3 nucleotides read TGTGCCAGCAGCTTAATGGGGGCCGGGGAGCTGTTTTTT.

This clonotype occurred many times. The CDR3 reads CASSLGFPTDTQYF. CDR3 bases: TGTGCCAGCAGCTTAGGTTTTCCCACAGATACGCAGTATTTT. V is TRBV7-3 and J is TRBJ2-3; unclear D gene. V lost 2 bases and J lost 2, with 8 bases in between. CDR1 is SGHTA and CDR2 is FQGTGA in the germline V gene. CDR3 length: 14 amino acids.

This clonotype came up many times. This chain connects TRBV10-3 to TRBJ1-1, with a weak D call TRBD1 (5 bases). Germline lookup yields CDR1 ENHRY and CDR2 SYGVKD. V was pared by 3 bases and J by 0 bases, with 8 bases between. CDR3 size: 14 residues. Here the CDR3 reads CAISERGLNTEAFF. CDR3 nucleotide sequence: TGTGCCATCAGTGAACGGGGCTTGAACACTGAAGCTTTCTTT.

In its sample, this clonotype was seen a few times. The rearrangement uses TRBV19 and TRBJ2-1; a weak D match, TRBD2 (6 bases). Germline V gives CDR1 LNHDA, CDR2 SQIVND (reference sequence). The CDR3 is 11 amino acids. With 6 bases removed from V and 7 bases from J, the gap between germline ends came to 7 bases. The CDR3 DNA sequence: TGTGCCAGTAGGGAGGGTAATGAGCAGTTCTTC. Translation gives CASREGNEQFF.

Regarding this clonotype: A much larger clone differs from this one at a single base, so this may be a read error. This CDR3 fails to terminate in the conserved phenylalanine or tryptophan, so it likely reflects a read error. J is TRBJ2-3 and V is TRBV28; D might be TRBD1 or TRBD2, each matching 5 bases. Trimming pared 7 bases from V and 4 bases from J, leaving 15 bases between. Per the germline V gene, CDR1 is MDHEN and CDR2 is SYDVKM. The CDR3 extends over 14 amino acids. The CDR3 is CASTPGGRSDTQYS. In DNA, the CDR3 is TGTGCCAGCACCCCTGGGGGTCGGTCAGATACGCAGTATTCT.

In this sample, this clonotype turned up many times. This chain uses TRBV6-6 with TRBJ1-6; perhaps TRBD1 as D (6 bases). Germline values: CDR1 MNHNY, CDR2 SVGAGI (reference sequence). Trimming cost V 5 bases and J 8 bases, with 10 bases left between them. This CDR3 is 13 amino acids long. The CDR3 DNA reads as TGTGCCAGCAGTAACAGGGAGGATTCACCCCTCCACTTT. Its protein product is CASSNREDSPLHF.

A few counts support this clonotype. The chain is built from TRBV5-1 and TRBJ2-3, with D perhaps TRBD1 (6 bases). The V gene lost 4 bases and the J gene lost 3 bases, with 12 bases spanning the gap. This CDR3 spans 14 amino acids. The V gene's germline CDR1 is SGHRS and CDR2 YFSETQ. Here the CDR3 reads CASSQGQSTDTQYF. The CDR3, as DNA: TGCGCCAGCAGCCAAGGACAGTCTACAGATACGCAGTATTTT.

This clonotype was counted at least ten times. The V and J genes are TRBV4-2 and TRBJ1-6; TRBD1 matches 8 bases. After removal of 3 bases from V and 10 bases from J, the junction contained 5 bases not matched to a gene. The germline V gene has CDR1 LGHNA and CDR2 YNFKEQ. The CDR3 is 14 residues long. Here the CDR3 reads CASSHDRGGSPLHF. The CDR3 DNA is TGTGCCAGCAGCCACGACAGGGGCGGATCACCCCTCCACTTT.

Note on this clonotype: Here the CDR3 omits its conserved ending phenylalanine or tryptophan, so a read error is the likely source. The chain uses TRBV27 and TRBJ1-6; 7 bases are a match to TRBD1. This CDR3 has 15 amino acids. The germline V gene encodes CDR1 MNHEY and CDR2 SMNVEV (reference sequence). Losses at the gene ends were 5 bases for V and 5 bases for J; bases not matched to a gene: 6. In DNA form, the CDR3 reads TGTGCCAGCAGTGCCGGGACAGCCAATAATTCACCCCTCCACTAT. It encodes CASSAGTANNSPLHY.

This clonotype was counted at least ten times. The chain couples TRBV20-1 to TRBJ2-7, with TRBD2 matching 10 bases. V dropped 0 bases and J dropped 5; count of bases not matched to a gene: 13. This CDR3 has 17 residues. Germline V lookup: CDR1 DFQATT, CDR2 SNEGSKA (reference sequence). CDR3 sequence reads: CSARDLRAGGPTDEQYF. CDR3 sequence (DNA): TGCAGTGCTAGAGATCTCCGAGCGGGGGGGCCCACGGACGAGCAGTACTTC.

This clonotype has a single count. This may be a read error, as it is one base from a much larger clone. The chain employs TRBV6-4 and TRBJ2-2; no definite D call. The CDR3 covers 13 residues. Germline V lookup: CDR1 MRHNA, CDR2 SNTAGT. Trimming shortened V by 0 bases and J by 5 bases, and 4 bases separated the two germline ends. The CDR3 is CASSDSGTGELFF. The CDR3 DNA reads as TGTGCCAGCAGTGACTCCGGGACCGGGGAGCTGTTTTTT.

This clonotype was detected many times. The J gene is TRBJ2-7, the V gene TRBV27, with D tentatively TRBD1 or TRBD2 (6 bases each). The germline CDR1 and CDR2 sequences are MNHEY and SMNVEV (reference sequence). The CDR3 has 13 amino acids. Trimming removed 2 bases at V and 6 bases at J, with 11 bases between. CDR3 bases: TGTGCCAGCAGTTTACGGGGGCACGGCGAGCAGTACTTC. Translated: CASSLRGHGEQYF.

About this clonotype: Given a much more abundant clone one base away, this may be a read error. J is TRBJ2-1 and V is TRBV11-2, with D perhaps TRBD1 (6 bases). The CDR3 has 14 amino acids. V lost 5 bases, J lost 6 bases, and 14 bases lay in between. The germline gives CDR1 SGHAT, CDR2 FQNNGV. The DNA of the CDR3 is TGTGCCAGCAGCCACGGGACACAATGCAATGAGCAGTTCTTC. It is translated as CASSHGTQCNEQFF.

This clonotype showed up many times. V is TRBV5-1 and J is TRBJ2-1; TRBD2 matches 9 bases. This CDR3 has 16 residues. Germline V gene lookup returns CDR1 SGHRS and CDR2 YFSETQ. The trim removed 1 base at V and 7 bases at J, leaving 9 bases unmatched. CDR3 DNA: TGCGCCAGCAGCTTGCGGCCGGGACTAGCCACAAATGAGCAGTTCTTC. Encoded protein: CASSLRPGLATNEQFF.

In this sample, this clonotype is medium-sized (0.01 to 0.1%). The V call is TRBV4-3, the J call TRBJ2-1; TRBD2 matches at 10 bases. This CDR3 is built from 19 residues. V was clipped by 0 bases and J by 1 base; unmatched bases: 9. Germline V lookup: CDR1 LGHNA, CDR2 YSLEER. The CDR3 DNA is TGCGCCAGCAGCCAAGAAGGGGCTAGCGGGGGCAATTCCTACAATGAGCAGTTCTTC. Translation gives CASSQEGASGGNSYNEQFF.

On this clonotype: The junction departs from germline at one end; a sequencing error may be responsible. The rearrangement links TRBV5-1 to TRBJ1-1; D is possibly TRBD1 (6 bases). CDR1 and CDR2 (germline): SGHRS, YFSETQ. The CDR3 is 14 amino acids. The chain's CDR3 is CASSSMTGHTEASF. CDR3 sequence (DNA): TGCGCCAGCAGCTCGATGACAGGCCACACTGAAGCTTCCTTT.

The chain links TRBV12-3 or TRBV12-4 to TRBJ2-5, with 9 nucleotides matching TRBD1. V shed 6 bases and J 0 bases; nucleotides not matched to a gene: 8. The CDR3 has 16 amino acids. The CDR3 region is CASRRDRAKYQETQYF. The CDR3 DNA sequence: TGTGCCAGCAGAAGGGACAGGGCAAAGTACCAAGAGACCCAGTACTTC.

In this sample, this clonotype turned up many times. The gene calls are TRBV6-2 or TRBV6-3 and TRBJ1-1; TRBD1 agrees at 8 bases. CDR3 length: 13 residues. With V trimmed by 5 bases and J by 6 bases, 5 bases remained unmatched. Germline V gene lookup returns CDR1 MNHEY and CDR2 SVGEGT. This CDR3 reads CASSRTGFAEAFF. Here the CDR3 DNA reads TGTGCCAGCAGTCGGACAGGGTTTGCTGAAGCTTTCTTT.

This clonotype was detected many times. V usage is TRBV7-9 and J usage is TRBJ1-1; D is unclear. The CDR3 is 12 residues long. Germline-derived CDR1 and CDR2 are SEHNR and FQNEAQ (reference sequence). V lost 3 bases and J lost 5, with 7 bases in between. CDR3 loop: CASSFEGTEAFF. Here the CDR3 DNA reads TGTGCCAGCAGCTTTGAAGGAACTGAAGCTTTCTTT.

With respect to this clonotype: A far larger clone is a single base away, which makes a read error likely. It is likely a read error, because the conserved phenylalanine at the end of the CDR3 is missing. J is TRBJ1-2 and V is TRBV13; no definite D call. The CDR3 spans 13 residues. Germline assignment: CDR1 PRHDT and CDR2 FYEKMQ (reference sequence). DNA for the CDR3: TGCGCCAGCAGCCCCGCGGCCAACTATGGCTACACCCTC. This encodes CASSPAANYGYTL.

In this sample, this clonotype turned up many times. This chain uses TRBV2 with TRBJ2-3; D possibly corresponds to TRBD1 (5 bases). The CDR3 is made up of 12 amino acids. Germline CDR1 and CDR2: SNHLY and FYNNEI. The ends were cut back, 2 bases at V and 10 bases at J, with 10 bases in the middle. The CDR3 spells CASSEQTEPQYF. In nucleotides, the CDR3 is TGTGCCAGCAGTGAACAGACAGAGCCGCAGTATTTT. Drawing the rest from reference TRBV2 and TRBJ2-3, the complete variable domain is EPEVTQTPSHQVTQMGQEVILRCVPISNHLYFYWYRQILGQKVEFLVSFYNNEISEKSEIFDDQFSVERPDGSNFTLKIRSTKLEDSAMYFCASSEQTEPQYFGPGTRLTVL.

This clonotype was seen more than once but under ten times. Its ends do not fully match the called genes, so a read error is possible. The CDR3 region has the DNA TGTGCCAGCAGCCTATTCCGCGGGGGGAAGAACACTGAAACTTTCTTT. Translated: CASSLFRGGKNTETFF. This chain links TRBV6-6 with TRBJ1-1; D is possibly TRBD1 (5 bases). The CDR3 runs 16 residues. CDR1 and CDR2 (germline): MNHNY, SVGAGI (reference sequence).

At least ten counts were recorded for this clonotype. V gene TRBV2 combines with J gene TRBJ2-2; D unresolved. The CDR3 covers 13 residues. CDR1 is SNHLY and CDR2 is FYNNEI in the germline V gene. V was pared by 7 bases and J by 1 base, with 7 bases between. DNA for the CDR3: TGTGCCAGCAATAGGGAGAACACCGGGGAGCTGTTTTTT. Its translation is CASNRENTGELFF.

This clonotype was seen many times. The rearrangement joins TRBV2 to TRBJ2-1, with D possibly matching TRBD1 (6 bases). With 4 bases removed from V and 3 bases from J, the gap between germline ends came to 19 bases. Germline V gene data show CDR1 as SNHLY and CDR2 as FYNNEI. The CDR3 has 17 residues. CDR3 amino acids: CASSGGVGQAFYNEQFF. For the CDR3, the DNA is TGTGCCAGCAGTGGCGGCGTGGGACAAGCCTTCTACAATGAGCAGTTCTTC.

This clonotype was seen at least ten times. J is TRBJ2-6 and V is TRBV4-1; D gene uncertain. The CDR3 has 16 residues. Per germline, CDR1 MGHRA and CDR2 YSYEKL. V was clipped by 0 bases and J by 4 bases, with 10 bases between them. The CDR3 sequence is CASSQDYGSGANVLTF. Written as DNA, the CDR3 is TGCGCCAGCAGCCAAGACTACGGGTCAGGGGCCAACGTCCTGACTTTC.